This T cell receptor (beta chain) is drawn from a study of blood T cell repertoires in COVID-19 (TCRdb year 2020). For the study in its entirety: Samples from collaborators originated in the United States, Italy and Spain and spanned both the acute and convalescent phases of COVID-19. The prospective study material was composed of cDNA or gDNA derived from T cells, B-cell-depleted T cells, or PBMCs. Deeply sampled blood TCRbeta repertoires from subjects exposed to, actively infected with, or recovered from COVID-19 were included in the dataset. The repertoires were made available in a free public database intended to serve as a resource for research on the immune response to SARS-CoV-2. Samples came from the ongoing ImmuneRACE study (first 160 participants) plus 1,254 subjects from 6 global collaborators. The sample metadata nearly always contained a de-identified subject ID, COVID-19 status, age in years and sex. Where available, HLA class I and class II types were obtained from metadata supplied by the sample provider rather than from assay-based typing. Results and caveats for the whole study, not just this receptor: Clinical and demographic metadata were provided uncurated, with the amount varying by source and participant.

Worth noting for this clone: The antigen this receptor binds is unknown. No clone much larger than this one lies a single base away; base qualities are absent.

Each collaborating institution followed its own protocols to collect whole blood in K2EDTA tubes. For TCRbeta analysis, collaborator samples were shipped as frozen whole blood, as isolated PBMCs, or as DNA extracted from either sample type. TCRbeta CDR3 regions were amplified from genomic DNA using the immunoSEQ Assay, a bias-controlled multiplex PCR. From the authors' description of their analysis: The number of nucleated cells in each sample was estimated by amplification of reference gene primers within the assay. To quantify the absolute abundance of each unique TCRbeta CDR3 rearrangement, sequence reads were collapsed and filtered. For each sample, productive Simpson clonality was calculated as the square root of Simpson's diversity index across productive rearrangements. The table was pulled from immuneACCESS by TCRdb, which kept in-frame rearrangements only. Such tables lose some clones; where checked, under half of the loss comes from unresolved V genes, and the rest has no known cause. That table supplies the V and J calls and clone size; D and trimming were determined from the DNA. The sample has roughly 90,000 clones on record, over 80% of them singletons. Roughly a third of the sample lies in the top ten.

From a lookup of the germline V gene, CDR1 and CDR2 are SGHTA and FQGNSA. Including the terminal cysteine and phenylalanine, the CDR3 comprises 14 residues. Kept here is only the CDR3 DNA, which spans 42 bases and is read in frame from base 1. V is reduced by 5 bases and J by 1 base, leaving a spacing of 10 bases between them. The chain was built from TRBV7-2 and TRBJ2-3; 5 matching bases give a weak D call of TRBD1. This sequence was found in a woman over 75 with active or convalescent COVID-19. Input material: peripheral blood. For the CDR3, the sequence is CASSRGHGTDTQYF. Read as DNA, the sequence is TGTGCCAGCAGCCGCGGACATGGCACAGATACGCAGTATTTT.